A single sample gave rise to the 14 T cell receptor beta chains below, sequenced in a study of T cell clonotyping in hematopoietic cell transplantation. Here immunoSEQ multiplex PCR was the method, and the copy in TCRdb shows in-frame clones only, minus some. Of some 6,300 clones in the sample, roughly 80% were seen once. The sample here was peripheral blood mononuclear cells, taken 180 days after allogeneic stem cell transplant. The receptors shown here come from a male patient aged 70 to 80 who had an allogeneic stem cell transplant from an unrelated donor, so T cells may come from the graft donor. Some clones in this sample may be carry-over from other donors' samples.

V gene TRBV5-1 combines with J gene TRBJ2-7, with 10 bases aligning to TRBD1. CDR1 and CDR2 from the germline V gene are SGHRS and YFSETQ. J lost 1 base, V lost 3 bases, and 10 bases had no gene match. The CDR3 has 17 residues. CDR3 protein: CASSSPGQGKWSYEQYF. The CDR3 nucleotides are TGCGCCAGCAGCTCTCCGGGACAGGGGAAGTGGTCCTACGAGCAGTACTTC.

Relative to its sample, this clone is medium-sized. The CDR3 bases are TGTGCCACCAGCAGAGATTTTGGAGACAGGGGCACAGATACGCAGTATTTT. Its translation is CATSRDFGDRGTDTQYF. The V call is TRBV15, the J call TRBJ2-3, with TRBD1 identical over 7 bases. The junction had 7 bases not matched to a gene; V was cut back by 0 bases and J by 1 base. The CDR3 runs 17 residues. From germline, CDR1 is LNHNV and CDR2 YYDKDF (reference sequence).

This chain links TRBV5-1 with TRBJ1-2; 7 nucleotides line up with TRBD1. Looked up from germline, CDR1 is SGHRS and CDR2 is YFSETQ. The length of the CDR3 is 13 residues. With 2 bases clipped from V and 6 bases from J, the junction kept 4 bases outside the gene matches. The CDR3 DNA sequence: TGCGCCAGCAGCTTTGGCAGGGGGAATGGCTACACCTTC. The encoded protein is CASSFGRGNGYTF.

The chain recombines TRBV13 with TRBJ2-1; 11 bases map to TRBD2. This CDR3 comprises 17 residues. V dropped 9 bases and J dropped 4; count of bases not matched to a gene: 14. Germline V CDR1 and CDR2: PRHDT, FYEKMQ (reference sequence). The CDR3 sequence: CASRASGRPRLYNEQFF. The CDR3 DNA is TGTGCCAGTAGGGCTAGCGGGAGGCCTAGACTTTACAATGAGCAGTTCTTC.

The chain is built from TRBV7-8 and TRBJ2-7; D is uncertain. CDR1 is SGHVS and CDR2 is FQNEAQ in the germline V gene. V was trimmed by 5 bases and J by 3 bases, leaving 11 bases between them. This CDR3 region has 13 residues. As DNA, the CDR3 is TGTGCCAGCAGCCCTCGGATCAACTACGAGCAGTACTTC. Protein product: CASSPRINYEQYF.

The genes are TRBV5-1 and TRBJ2-1; 9 positions agree with TRBD2. This CDR3 contains 16 residues. After removal of 1 base from V and 9 bases from J, the junction contained 11 bases not matched to a gene. The germline V gene encodes CDR1 SGHRS and CDR2 YFSETQ. CDR3 DNA sequence: TGCGCCAGCAGCTTGTCCGGTAGCGGGAGTACCAGTGAGCAGTTCTTC. Protein sequence: CASSLSGSGSTSEQFF.

The chain carries TRBV20-1 and TRBJ2-3; possibly TRBD2 for D (6 bases). CDR1 is DFQATT, CDR2 SNEGSKA, per germline (reference sequence). The CDR3 covers 11 residues. V lost 6 bases to trimming and J lost 5 bases, with 9 bases between them. The CDR3 bases are TGCAGTGCGGCCGGGAGAGATACGCAGTATTTT. This gives the protein CSAAGRDTQYF.

This rearrangement joins TRBV11-2 to TRBJ2-5; D is unclear. V was clipped by 1 base and J by 5 bases, with 8 bases between them. This CDR3 region has 13 residues. Germline V gives CDR1 SGHAT, CDR2 FQNNGV. CDR3 sequence (DNA): TGTGCCAGCAGCTTAGTAGGGCCGGAGACCCAGTACTTC. Translated, it gives CASSLVGPETQYF. Full variable domain (remainder filled in from reference TRBV11-2 and TRBJ2-5): EAGVAQSPRYKIIEKRQSVAFWCNPISGHATLYWYQQILGQGPKLLIQFQNNGVVDDSQLPKDRFSAERLKGVDSTLKIQPAKLEDSAVYLCASSLVGPETQYFGPGTRLLVL.

The chain employs TRBV19 and TRBJ1-2; no firm D call. This CDR3 region has 13 residues. V was pared by 5 bases and J by 4 bases, with 11 bases between. Germline V gene lookup returns CDR1 LNHDA and CDR2 SQIVND (reference sequence). The CDR3 loop is CASSSYGLYGYTF. In nucleotides, the CDR3 is TGTGCCAGTAGTTCCTACGGGCTCTATGGCTACACCTTC.

The V and J genes are TRBV27 and TRBJ2-7, with 9 bases lining up with TRBD2. The CDR3 is made up of 15 amino acids. Germline V gives CDR1 MNHEY, CDR2 SMNVEV (reference sequence). With 4 bases clipped from V and 4 bases from J, the junction kept 8 bases outside the gene matches. The CDR3 DNA reads as TGTGCCAGCAGTTACTTAGCGGGAGAACTGTACGAGCAGTACTTC. Residues: CASSYLAGELYEQYF.

In this sample, this clone turned up once. The chain couples TRBV19 to TRBJ2-7, with TRBD2 matching 11 bases. This CDR3 has 14 residues. Germline V gene sequence: CDR1 LNHDA, CDR2 SQIVND (reference sequence). Trimming took 4 bases from V and 2 from J; bases not matched to a gene: 1. CDR3 loop: CASSTSGRPYEQYF. In DNA form, the CDR3 reads TGTGCCAGTAGTACTAGCGGGAGGCCCTACGAGCAGTACTTC.

The genes are TRBV5-1 and TRBJ2-5; 8 nucleotides agree with TRBD1. The junction had 9 bases not matched to a gene; V was cut back by 0 bases and J by 2 bases. The CDR3 loop spans 17 amino acids. In germline, CDR1 is SGHRS, CDR2 YFSETQ. DNA of the CDR3: TGCGCCAGCAGCTTGGGACTACGGACAGGGCAGCAAGAGACCCAGTACTTC. Translated: CASSLGLRTGQQETQYF.

This clone was observed a handful of times. This rearrangement joins TRBV7-8 to TRBJ2-7; D gene ambiguous. CDR3 length equals 16 residues. V gave up 1 base and J gave up 3 bases, with 16 bases separating them. CDR1 is SGHVS, CDR2 FQNEAQ, per germline. CDR3 sequence: CASSLVIGSSYYEQYF. The CDR3 DNA follows: TGTGCCAGCAGCTTAGTCATAGGATCGTCCTACTACGAGCAGTACTTC.

J is TRBJ2-3 and V is TRBV19; TRBD2 aligns across 8 bases. CDR1 and CDR2 (germline): LNHDA, SQIVND (reference sequence). The CDR3 is 15 amino acids. Losses at the gene ends were 6 bases for V and 6 bases for J; bases not matched to a gene: 11. Here the CDR3 reads CASRQRERFGDTQYF. The CDR3 DNA reads as TGTGCCAGTAGACAGCGGGAGCGTTTTGGGGATACGCAGTATTTT.